One sample yielded the 21 T cell receptor beta chains listed below, sequenced in a study of T-cell memory formation after mild COVID-19. TCRdb re-called the 5' RACE reads through MiXCR, storing one row per CDR3 protein. The sample lists about 90,000 distinct CDR3 sequences; about 13% were seen once. The sequencing sample was made of PBMCs or a T cell subset sorted from them (not recorded which). The receptors originated from an adult woman who had mild COVID-19 (a few samples of this study predate the infection). Cell type and time point are not known.

This clonotype came up many times. The chain has TRBV12-3 or TRBV12-4 and TRBJ2-7, with D hard to call. V shed 1 base and J shed 3 bases, with 7 bases lying between them. The CDR3 sequence is 13 residues long. The CDR3 nucleotides are TGTGCCAGCAGTTTAGACCCGTTCTACGAGCAGTACTTC. Translated, it gives CASSLDPFYEQYF.

This clonotype was counted between two and nine times. The gene calls are TRBV7-9 and TRBJ1-2, with 7 bases fitting TRBD1. This CDR3 spans 16 amino acids. The V gene's germline CDR1 is SEHNR and CDR2 FQNEAQ (reference sequence). With 1 base clipped from V and 4 bases from J, the junction kept 9 bases outside the gene matches. CDR3 in amino acids: CASSLVETGMGYGYTF. In DNA, the CDR3 is TGTGCCAGCAGCTTAGTCGAGACAGGGATGGGCTATGGCTACACCTTC.

Note on this clonotype: Just one base apart from a much larger clone, this may be a read error. The V call is TRBV7-7, the J call TRBJ2-5, with 9 bases identical to TRBD2. Germline CDR1 is SSHAT and CDR2 is FNYEAQ (reference sequence). The CDR3 has 15 amino acids. The CDR3 DNA reads as TGTGATAGCAGCTTAGGCCCAGCGGGAGGAGAGACCCAGTACTTC. Encoded protein: CDSSLGPAGGETQYF.

This clonotype came up many times. The chain recombines TRBV20-1 with TRBJ2-5, with D perhaps matching TRBD2 (5 bases). The CDR3 length is 13 residues. V shed 3 bases and J shed 4 bases, with 12 bases lying between them. Germline values: CDR1 DFQATT, CDR2 SNEGSKA (reference sequence). CDR3 DNA sequence: TGCAGTGCTAGCGGAGCGGATCGAGAGACCCAGTACTTC. This translates into CSASGADRETQYF.

This clonotype was counted at least ten times. The gene calls are TRBV27 and TRBJ2-7; 7 nucleotides agree with TRBD1. The CDR3 is 14 amino acids. Germline-derived CDR1 and CDR2 are MNHEY and SMNVEV (reference sequence). J was trimmed by 2 bases and V by 3 bases; bases with no gene match: 4. CDR3 in amino acids: CASSLTGQPYEQYF. The CDR3 coding sequence is TGTGCCAGCAGTTTGACGGGACAGCCCTACGAGCAGTACTTC.

The chain is built from TRBV9 and TRBJ2-1, with D unresolved. Per the germline V gene, CDR1 is SGDLS and CDR2 is YYNGEE. V dropped 0 bases and J dropped 9 bases, with 10 bases sitting between them. This CDR3 spans 13 amino acids. CDR3 in DNA: TGTGCCAGCAGCGTAGGTGGGTCTGGTGAGCAGTTCTTC. The encoded protein is CASSVGGSGEQFF.

The V call is TRBV7-9, the J call TRBJ2-7; possibly TRBD1 or TRBD2 for D (5 bases each). The CDR3 length is 14 residues. The V and J ends lost 6 bases and 2 bases respectively, with 14 bases between them. Germline V CDR1 and CDR2: SEHNR, FQNEAQ (reference sequence). The CDR3 spells CASSPPWGTYEQYF. The CDR3 DNA sequence: TGTGCCAGCAGTCCCCCGTGGGGGACCTACGAGCAGTACTTC.

In this sample, this clonotype turned up a few times. The V gene is TRBV4-3, the J gene TRBJ2-1, with a weak D call TRBD2 (6 bases). The CDR3 has 15 amino acids. V was cut by 0 bases and J by 4 bases, with 10 bases left in between. CDR1 is LGHNA and CDR2 is YSLEER in the germline V gene. In DNA form, the CDR3 reads TGCGCCAGCAGCCAAGATAGAGGGACTTACAATGAGCAGTTCTTC. As protein: CASSQDRGTYNEQFF.

This clonotype was counted a few times. The chain carries TRBV5-1 and TRBJ2-1, with D possibly TRBD2 on 5 matching bases. Per the germline V gene, CDR1 is SGHRS and CDR2 is YFSETQ. This CDR3 has 15 amino acids. V was clipped by 3 bases and J by 7 bases, with 17 bases between them. In nucleotides, the CDR3 is TGCGCCAGCAGCTGGACTTTCTCCGGGGATAATGAGCAGTTCTTC. This translates into CASSWTFSGDNEQFF. The complete variable domain, with remaining parts taken from reference TRBV5-1 and TRBJ2-1, reads KAGVTQTPRYLIKTRGQQVTLSCSPISGHRSVSWYQQTPGQGLQFLFEYFSETQRNKGNFPGRFSGRQFSNSRSEMNVSTLELGDSALYLCASSWTFSGDNEQFFGPGTRLTVL.

The chain links TRBV7-2 to TRBJ1-1, with 7 positions matching TRBD1. Germline CDR1 SGHTA, CDR2 FQGNSA. The J segment lost 6 bases and the V segment lost 1 base, leaving 11 bases of the junction unmatched. The CDR3 runs to 16 residues. The CDR3 region has the DNA TGTGCCAGCAGCTTAGGGCGACAGGGCGTCGGTCCTGAAGCTTTCTTT. Protein product: CASSLGRQGVGPEAFF.

This clonotype was counted at least ten times. This chain uses TRBV7-2 with TRBJ2-5; TRBD1 might be the D (6 bases). CDR3 length equals 15 residues. V was trimmed by 4 bases and J by 5 bases, leaving 17 bases between them. Germline values: CDR1 SGHTA, CDR2 FQGNSA. This CDR3 reads CASSSRQGSWETQYF. DNA for the CDR3: TGTGCCAGCAGCTCTCGTCAGGGGAGTTGGGAGACCCAGTACTTC.

This clonotype was seen repeatedly, ten times or more. The rearrangement links TRBV29-1 to TRBJ2-7, with D perhaps matching TRBD2 (5 bases). V dropped 5 bases and J dropped 3 bases, with 8 bases sitting between them. CDR1 and CDR2 from the germline V gene are SQVTM and ANQGSEA. CDR3 size: 11 residues. CDR3 bases: TGCAGCGTTCAGAGGGACTACGAGCAGTACTTC. Translating gives CSVQRDYEQYF.

This clonotype occurred a few times. The chain is built from TRBV7-8 and TRBJ2-3; D is possibly TRBD1 (5 bases). From germline, CDR1 is SGHVS and CDR2 FQNEAQ. CDR3 length equals 15 residues. V was pared by 7 bases and J by 3 bases, with 17 bases between. CDR3 bases: TGTGCCAGCAACCCCTGGGGCAGAGAAACAGATACGCAGTATTTT. It encodes CASNPWGRETDTQYF.

This clonotype was counted between two and nine times. The chain links TRBV20-1 to TRBJ2-3; a possible D gene is TRBD1 (5 bases). Trimming left V 4 bases short and J 2 bases short, with 19 bases between. CDR1 is DFQATT and CDR2 is SNEGSKA in the germline V gene (reference sequence). The CDR3 runs 16 residues. The CDR3 here is CSATGYSAGNTDTQYF. CDR3 nucleotides: TGCAGTGCTACAGGGTACTCAGCAGGGAACACAGATACGCAGTATTTT.

The chain carries TRBV4-3 and TRBJ1-5; 7 nucleotides line up with TRBD1. The CDR3 consists of 18 residues. In germline, CDR1 is LGHNA, CDR2 YSLEER. V was pared by 0 bases and J by 5 bases, with 13 bases of the junction left unmatched. The CDR3 DNA follows: TGCGCCAGCAGCCAAGATATTGAACGGACAGGCGATGATCAGCCCCAGCATTTT. As protein: CASSQDIERTGDDQPQHF.

CDR3 protein: CASSLETGTVPKEQYF. CDR3 in DNA: TGTGCCAGCAGCTTAGAGACCGGGACAGTGCCCAAAGAGCAGTACTTC. The chain carries TRBV7-3 and TRBJ2-7; TRBD1 matches 7 bases. V shed 2 bases and J 7 bases; nucleotides not matched to a gene: 14. The length of the CDR3 is 16 residues. CDR1 and CDR2 from the germline V gene are SGHTA and FQGTGA.

This clonotype was counted only a few times. The rearrangement links TRBV29-1 to TRBJ2-1; 8 bases map to TRBD2. V dropped 4 bases and J dropped 3; count of bases not matched to a gene: 8. Germline V CDR1 and CDR2: SQVTM, ANQGSEA. The CDR3 runs to 15 residues. CDR3 region: CSVGVDGTSYNEQFF. The CDR3 DNA sequence: TGCAGCGTTGGTGTCGACGGGACTAGCTACAATGAGCAGTTCTTC.

The chain links TRBV11-3 to TRBJ2-2, with 12 bases matching TRBD1. The germline V gene has CDR1 SGHNT and CDR2 YENEEA. The CDR3 has 20 residues. Germline trimming cut 4 bases from V and 0 bases from J; bases unmatched to any gene: 12. CDR3 coding DNA: TGTGCCAGCAGCTCCAGGGCCGGGACAGGGGGCTTTACGAACACCGGGGAGCTGTTTTTT. It translates to CASSSRAGTGGFTNTGELFF.

The table lists this clonotype with a few counts. V is TRBV5-1 and J is TRBJ2-7, with TRBD2 matching 7 bases. With V trimmed by 3 bases and J by 2 bases, 8 bases remained unmatched. The germline CDR1 and CDR2 sequences are SGHRS and YFSETQ. The CDR3 length is 15 residues. CDR3 amino acids: CASSYASGFTYEQYF. The CDR3 region has the DNA TGCGCCAGCAGCTACGCTAGCGGCTTCACCTACGAGCAGTACTTC.

This clonotype has only a few counts. The V gene is TRBV5-5, the J gene TRBJ2-2; 9 positions agree with TRBD1. CDR1 and CDR2 from the germline V gene are SGHKS and YYEKEE (reference sequence). Germline trimming cut 4 bases from V and 0 bases from J; bases unmatched to any gene: 4. The CDR3 has 16 residues. The CDR3 coding sequence is TGTGCCAGCAGCCCCCGGGACAGGGCGAACACCGGGGAGCTGTTTTTT. Amino acids: CASSPRDRANTGELFF.

The chain uses TRBV7-6 and TRBJ2-7, with TRBD2 matching 16 bases. V trimming: 3 bases; J trimming: 7 bases; junction bases outside the gene matches: 12. This CDR3 contains 18 residues. The germline V gene encodes CDR1 SGHVS and CDR2 FNYEAQ. As DNA, the CDR3 is TGTGCCAGCAGCTTGGGACTAGCGGGAGGGCCTGGCCGGCTGGAGCAGTACTTC. It encodes CASSLGLAGGPGRLEQYF.